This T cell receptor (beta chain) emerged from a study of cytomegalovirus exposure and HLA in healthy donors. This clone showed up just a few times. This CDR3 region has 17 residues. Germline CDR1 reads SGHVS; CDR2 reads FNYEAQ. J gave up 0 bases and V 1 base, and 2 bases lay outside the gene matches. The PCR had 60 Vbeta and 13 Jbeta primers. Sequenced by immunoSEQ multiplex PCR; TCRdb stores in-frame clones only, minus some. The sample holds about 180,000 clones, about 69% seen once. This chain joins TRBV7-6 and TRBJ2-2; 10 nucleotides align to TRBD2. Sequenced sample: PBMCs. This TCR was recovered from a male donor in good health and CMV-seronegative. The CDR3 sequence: CASSLEAGGTNTGELFF. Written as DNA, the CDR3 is TGTGCCAGCAGCTTAGAAGCGGGAGGGACGAACACCGGGGAGCTGTTTTTT.